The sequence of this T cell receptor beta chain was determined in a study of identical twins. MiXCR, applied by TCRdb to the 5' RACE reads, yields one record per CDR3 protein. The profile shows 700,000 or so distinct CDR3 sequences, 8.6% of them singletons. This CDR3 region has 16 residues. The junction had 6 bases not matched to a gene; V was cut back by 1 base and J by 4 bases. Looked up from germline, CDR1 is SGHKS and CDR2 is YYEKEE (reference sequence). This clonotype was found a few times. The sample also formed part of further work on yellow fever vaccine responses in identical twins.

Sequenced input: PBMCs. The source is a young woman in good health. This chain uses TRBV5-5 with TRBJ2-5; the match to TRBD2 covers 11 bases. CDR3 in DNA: TGTGCCAGCAGCTTGACTAGCGGGAGTGTCGGAGAGACCCAGTACTTC. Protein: CASSLTSGSVGETQYF.